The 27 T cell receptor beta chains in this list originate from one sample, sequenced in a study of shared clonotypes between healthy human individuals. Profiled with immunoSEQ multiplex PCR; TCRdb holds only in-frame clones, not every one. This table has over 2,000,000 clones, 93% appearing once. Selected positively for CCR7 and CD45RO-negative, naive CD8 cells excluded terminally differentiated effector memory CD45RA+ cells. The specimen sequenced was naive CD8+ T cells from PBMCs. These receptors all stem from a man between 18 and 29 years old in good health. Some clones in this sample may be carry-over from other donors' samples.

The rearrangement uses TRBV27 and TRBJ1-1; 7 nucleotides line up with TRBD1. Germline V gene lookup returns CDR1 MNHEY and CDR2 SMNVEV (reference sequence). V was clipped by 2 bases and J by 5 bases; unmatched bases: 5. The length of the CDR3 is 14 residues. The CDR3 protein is CASSLNRGGTEAFF. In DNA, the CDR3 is TGTGCCAGCAGTTTAAACAGGGGAGGGACTGAAGCTTTCTTT.

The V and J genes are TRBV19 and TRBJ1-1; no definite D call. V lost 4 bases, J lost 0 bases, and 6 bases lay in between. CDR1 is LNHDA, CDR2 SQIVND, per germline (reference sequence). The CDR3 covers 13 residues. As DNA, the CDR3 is TGTGCCAGTAGTACTGCGATGAACACTGAAGCTTTCTTT. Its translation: CASSTAMNTEAFF.

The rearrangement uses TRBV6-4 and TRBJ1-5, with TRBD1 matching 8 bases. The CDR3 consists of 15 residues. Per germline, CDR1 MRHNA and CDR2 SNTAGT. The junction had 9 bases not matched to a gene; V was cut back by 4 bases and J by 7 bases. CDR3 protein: CASSVTGDDGQPQHF. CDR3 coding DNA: TGTGCCAGCAGTGTGACAGGGGATGACGGGCAGCCCCAGCATTTT.

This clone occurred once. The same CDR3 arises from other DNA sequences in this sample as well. CDR3 nucleotide sequence: TGTGCCAGCAGCCTAGGTCTAGCGGAGACCTACGAGCAGTACTTC. It specifies CASSLGLAETYEQYF. The chain joins TRBV7-9 to TRBJ2-7; TRBD2 aligns across 7 bases. Germline V gene data show CDR1 as SEHNR and CDR2 as FQNEAQ (reference sequence). The CDR3 is made up of 15 amino acids. Germline trimming cut 5 bases from V and 2 bases from J; bases unmatched to any gene: 9.

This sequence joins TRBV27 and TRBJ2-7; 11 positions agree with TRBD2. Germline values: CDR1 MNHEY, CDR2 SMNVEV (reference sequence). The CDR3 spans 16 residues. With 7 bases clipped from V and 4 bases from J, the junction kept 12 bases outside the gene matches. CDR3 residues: CASMTSGTPVFYEQYF. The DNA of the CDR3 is TGTGCCAGCATGACTAGCGGGACACCAGTATTTTACGAGCAGTACTTC.

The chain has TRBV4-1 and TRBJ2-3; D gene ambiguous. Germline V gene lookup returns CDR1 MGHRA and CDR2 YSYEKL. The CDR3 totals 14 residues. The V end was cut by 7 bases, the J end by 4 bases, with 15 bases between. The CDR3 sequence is CASTGTIGADTQYF. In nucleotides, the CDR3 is TGCGCCAGCACGGGCACCATAGGAGCAGATACGCAGTATTTT.

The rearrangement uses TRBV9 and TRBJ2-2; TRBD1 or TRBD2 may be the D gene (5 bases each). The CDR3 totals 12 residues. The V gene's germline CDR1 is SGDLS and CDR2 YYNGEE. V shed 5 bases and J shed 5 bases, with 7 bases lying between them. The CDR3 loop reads CASRGETGELFF. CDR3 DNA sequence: TGTGCCAGCAGGGGGGAGACCGGGGAGCTGTTTTTT.

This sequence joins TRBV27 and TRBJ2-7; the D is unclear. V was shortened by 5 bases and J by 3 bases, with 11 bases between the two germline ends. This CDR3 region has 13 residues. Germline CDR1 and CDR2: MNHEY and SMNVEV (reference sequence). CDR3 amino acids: CASSPRLLYEQYF. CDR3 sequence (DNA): TGTGCCAGCAGTCCCAGACTGCTCTACGAGCAGTACTTC.

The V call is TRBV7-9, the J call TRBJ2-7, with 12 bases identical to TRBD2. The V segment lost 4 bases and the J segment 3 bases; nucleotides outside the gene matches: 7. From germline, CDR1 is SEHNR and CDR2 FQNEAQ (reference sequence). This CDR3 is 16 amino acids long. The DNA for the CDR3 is TGTGCCAGCAGCTCGCCGACTAGCGGGAGAGACTACGAGCAGTACTTC. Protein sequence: CASSSPTSGRDYEQYF.

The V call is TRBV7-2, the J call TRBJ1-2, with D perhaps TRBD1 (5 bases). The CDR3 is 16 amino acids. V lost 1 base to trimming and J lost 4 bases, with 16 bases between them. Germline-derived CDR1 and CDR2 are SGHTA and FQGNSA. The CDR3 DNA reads TGTGCCAGCAGCTTAGTGGGGGTTAGGTCACCCTATGGCTACACCTTC. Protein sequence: CASSLVGVRSPYGYTF.

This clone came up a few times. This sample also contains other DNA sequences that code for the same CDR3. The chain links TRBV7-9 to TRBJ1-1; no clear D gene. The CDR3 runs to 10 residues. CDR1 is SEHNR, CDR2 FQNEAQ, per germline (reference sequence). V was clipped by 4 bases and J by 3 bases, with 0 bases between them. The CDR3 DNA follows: TGTGCCAGCAGCTACACTGAAGCTTTCTTT. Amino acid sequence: CASSYTEAFF. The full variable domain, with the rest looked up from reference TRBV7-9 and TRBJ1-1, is DTGVSQNPRHKITKRGQNVTFRCDPISEHNRLYWYRQTLGQGPEFLTYFQNEAQLEKSRLLSDRFSAERPKGSFSTLEIQRTEQGDSAMYLCASSYTEAFFGQGTRLTVV.

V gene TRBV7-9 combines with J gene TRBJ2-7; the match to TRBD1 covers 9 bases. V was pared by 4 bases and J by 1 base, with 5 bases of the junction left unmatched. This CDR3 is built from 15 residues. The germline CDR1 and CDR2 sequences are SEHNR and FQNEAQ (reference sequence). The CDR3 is CASSSGQGKSYEQYF. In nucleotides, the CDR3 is TGTGCCAGCAGCTCGGGACAGGGAAAATCCTACGAGCAGTACTTC. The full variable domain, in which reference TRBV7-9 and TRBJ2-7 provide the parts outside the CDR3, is DTGVSQNPRHKITKRGQNVTFRCDPISEHNRLYWYRQTLGQGPEFLTYFQNEAQLEKSRLLSDRFSAERPKGSFSTLEIQRTEQGDSAMYLCASSSGQGKSYEQYFGPGTRLTVT.

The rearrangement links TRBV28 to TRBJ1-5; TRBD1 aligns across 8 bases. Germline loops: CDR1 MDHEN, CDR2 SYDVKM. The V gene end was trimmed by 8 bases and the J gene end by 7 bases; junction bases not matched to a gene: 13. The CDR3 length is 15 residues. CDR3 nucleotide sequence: TGTGCCAGCGAATTAGGGCAGGGGGCATGGCAGCCCCAGCATTTT. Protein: CASELGQGAWQPQHF.

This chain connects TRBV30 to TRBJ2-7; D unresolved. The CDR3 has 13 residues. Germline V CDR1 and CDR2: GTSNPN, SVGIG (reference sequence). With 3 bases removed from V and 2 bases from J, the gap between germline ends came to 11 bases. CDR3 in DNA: TGTGCCTGGAGCCCCCCATTTGCCTACGAGCAGTACTTC. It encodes CAWSPPFAYEQYF.

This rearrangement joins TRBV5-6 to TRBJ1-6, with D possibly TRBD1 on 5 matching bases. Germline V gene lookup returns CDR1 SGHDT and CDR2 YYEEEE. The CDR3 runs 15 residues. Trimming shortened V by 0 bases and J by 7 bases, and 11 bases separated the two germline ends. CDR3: CASSLAGGRNSPLHF. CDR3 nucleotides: TGTGCCAGCAGCTTGGCCGGGGGAAGGAATTCACCCCTCCACTTT.

The CDR3 sequence: CASSSKGTPIHEQYF. CDR3 bases: TGTGCCAGCAGCTCCAAAGGGACTCCGATTCACGAGCAGTACTTC. The gene calls are TRBV5-4 and TRBJ2-7; tentatively, D is TRBD2 (6 bases). Trimming removed 3 bases at V and 5 bases at J, with 18 bases between. The CDR3 is made up of 15 amino acids. Per germline, CDR1 SGHNT and CDR2 YYREEE (reference sequence).

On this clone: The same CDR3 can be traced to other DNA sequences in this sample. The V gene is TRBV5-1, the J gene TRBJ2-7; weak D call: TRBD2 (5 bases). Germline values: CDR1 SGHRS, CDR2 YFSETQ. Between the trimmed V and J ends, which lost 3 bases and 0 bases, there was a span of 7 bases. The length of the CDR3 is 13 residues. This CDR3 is CASSSGSSYEQYF. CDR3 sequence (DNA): TGCGCCAGCAGCTCGGGGAGCTCCTACGAGCAGTACTTC.

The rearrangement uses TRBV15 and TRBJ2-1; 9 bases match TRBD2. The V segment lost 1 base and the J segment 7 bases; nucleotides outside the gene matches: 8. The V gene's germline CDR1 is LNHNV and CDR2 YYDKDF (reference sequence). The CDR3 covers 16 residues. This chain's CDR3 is CATSRGLAGVRNEQFF. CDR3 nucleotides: TGTGCCACCAGCAGAGGTTTAGCGGGAGTTCGAAATGAGCAGTTCTTC.

The CDR3 nucleotides read TGTGCCAGCAGCCTCGGGGGCGGGACATTGGAGACCCAGTACTTC. It yields the protein CASSLGGGTLETQYF. J is TRBJ2-5 and V is TRBV9, with D perhaps assigned TRBD1 or TRBD2 (6 bases each). Trimming removed 4 bases at V and 5 bases at J, with 18 bases between. The CDR3 consists of 15 residues. Germline V lookup: CDR1 SGDLS, CDR2 YYNGEE.

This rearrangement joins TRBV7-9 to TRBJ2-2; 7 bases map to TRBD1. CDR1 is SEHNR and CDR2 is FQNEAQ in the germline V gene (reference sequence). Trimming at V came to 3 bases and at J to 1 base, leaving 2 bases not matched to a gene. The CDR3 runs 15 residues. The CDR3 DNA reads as TGTGCCAGCAGCTTCGGGACAGTGAACACCGGGGAGCTGTTTTTT. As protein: CASSFGTVNTGELFF.

CDR3 region: CASSYPTGEVAGELFF. CDR3 DNA sequence: TGTGCCAGCAGTTACCCCACAGGGGAGGTAGCCGGGGAGCTGTTTTTT. The chain combines TRBV27 with TRBJ2-2, with D maybe TRBD1 (7 bases). V lost 4 bases, J lost 6 bases, and 18 bases lay in between. The CDR3 is 16 residues long. Germline CDR1 MNHEY, CDR2 SMNVEV (reference sequence).

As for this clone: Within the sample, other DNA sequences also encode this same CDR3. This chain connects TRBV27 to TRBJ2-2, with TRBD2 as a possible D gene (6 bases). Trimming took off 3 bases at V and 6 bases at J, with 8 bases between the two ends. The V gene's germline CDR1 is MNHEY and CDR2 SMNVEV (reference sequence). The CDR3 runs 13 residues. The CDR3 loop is CASSLRGPGELFF. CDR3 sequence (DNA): TGTGCCAGCAGTTTGCGGGGTCCCGGGGAGCTGTTTTTT.

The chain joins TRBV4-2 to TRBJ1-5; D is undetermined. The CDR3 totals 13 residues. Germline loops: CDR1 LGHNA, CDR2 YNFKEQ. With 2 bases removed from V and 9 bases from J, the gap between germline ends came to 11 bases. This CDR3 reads CASSQTQGGPQHF. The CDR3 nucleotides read TGTGCCAGCAGCCAAACACAAGGCGGGCCCCAGCATTTT.

The CDR3 here is CASSDEQGNYGYTF. The CDR3, as DNA: TGTGCCAGCAGTGACGAACAGGGGAACTATGGCTACACCTTC. The V call is TRBV25-1, the J call TRBJ1-2; 7 bases are a match to TRBD1. V trimming: 3 bases; J trimming: 2 bases; junction bases outside the gene matches: 3. The CDR3 has 14 residues. Germline V lookup: CDR1 MGHDK, CDR2 SYGVNS.

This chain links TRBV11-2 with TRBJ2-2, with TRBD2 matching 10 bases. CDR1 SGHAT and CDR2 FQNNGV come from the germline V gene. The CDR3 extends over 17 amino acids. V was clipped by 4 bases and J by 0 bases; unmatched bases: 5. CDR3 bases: TGTGCCAGCAGCTCCACAACTAGCGGGACGAACACCGGGGAGCTGTTTTTT. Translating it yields CASSSTTSGTNTGELFF.

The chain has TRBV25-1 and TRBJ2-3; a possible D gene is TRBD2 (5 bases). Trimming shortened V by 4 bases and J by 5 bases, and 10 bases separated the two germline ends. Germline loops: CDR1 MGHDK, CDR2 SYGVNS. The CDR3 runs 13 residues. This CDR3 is CASSAYTRDTQYF. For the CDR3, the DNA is TGTGCCAGCAGTGCGTACACTAGAGATACGCAGTATTTT.

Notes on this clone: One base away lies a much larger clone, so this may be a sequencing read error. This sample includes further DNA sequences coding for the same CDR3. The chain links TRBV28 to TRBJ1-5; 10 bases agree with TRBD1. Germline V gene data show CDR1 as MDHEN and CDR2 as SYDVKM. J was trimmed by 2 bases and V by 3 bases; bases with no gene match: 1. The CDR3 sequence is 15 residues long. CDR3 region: CASSFGTGGNQPQHF. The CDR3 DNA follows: TGTGCCAGCAGTTTCGGGACAGGGGGCAATCAGCCCCAGCATTTT.